The rows below give T cell receptor beta chains drawn from one sample of a study of blood T cell repertoires in COVID-19. TCRdb's table, derived via immunoSEQ multiplex PCR, lists solely in-frame clones and lacks some. The table lists 120,000 to 150,000 clones, about 83% of them singletons, with 16% in the top ten. The material sequenced was peripheral blood. These receptors were collected from a man aged 50 to 59 with acute or convalescent COVID-19. Both conserved end residues are part of each CDR3. Each record gives: J gene, V gene, clone size, D gene, CDR3 DNA, CDR3 protein. A D gene is named only where the DNA matches it firmly. The listing skips clone size in some rows; elsewhere it reads once, few, many or a size class.

j_call: TRBJ1-2
v_call: TRBV3-1/TRBV3-2
clone_size: NA
d_call: TRBD1
cdr3_nt: TGTGCCAGCAGCCTCGGACAGGGCGCCTATGGCTACACCTTC
cdr3_aa: CASSLGQGAYGYTF

j_call: TRBJ1-1
v_call: TRBV2
clone_size: few
d_call: NA
cdr3_nt: TGTGCCAGCAGTGTTAGACAGTTGAACACTGAAGCTTTCTTT
cdr3_aa: CASSVRQLNTEAFF

j_call: TRBJ2-1
v_call: TRBV20-1
clone_size: NA
d_call: NA
cdr3_nt: TGCAGTGCTAGTGTGGGGAGGAATGAGCAGTTCTTC
cdr3_aa: CSASVGRNEQFF

j_call: TRBJ1-6
v_call: TRBV6-5
clone_size: once
d_call: TRBD1
cdr3_nt: TGTGCCAGCAGTTACGACAGGGAGGTTTCACCCCTCCACTTT
cdr3_aa: CASSYDREVSPLHF

j_call: TRBJ1-1
v_call: TRBV9
clone_size: NA
d_call: TRBD1
cdr3_nt: TGTGCCAGCAGCGTGACAGGGAGCCTTTCGAACACTGAAGCTTTCTTT
cdr3_aa: CASSVTGSLSNTEAFF

j_call: TRBJ1-5
v_call: TRBV10-3
clone_size: NA
d_call: NA
cdr3_nt: TGTGCCATCAGTGGGACAGACGATCAGCCCCAGCATTTT
cdr3_aa: CAISGTDDQPQHF

j_call: TRBJ2-5
v_call: TRBV3-1/TRBV3-2
clone_size: NA
d_call: TRBD2
cdr3_nt: TGTGCCAGCAGCCAAGAGAATTCAGCGGGGGGGCCCATCGAGACCCAGTACTTC
cdr3_aa: CASSQENSAGGPIETQYF

j_call: TRBJ1-6
v_call: TRBV4-2
clone_size: NA
d_call: NA
cdr3_nt: TGTGCCAGCAGCCAAGATGGCCAGGGGAATTCACCCCTCCACTTT
cdr3_aa: CASSQDGQGNSPLHF

j_call: TRBJ1-4
v_call: TRBV7-8
clone_size: NA
d_call: TRBD1
cdr3_nt: TGTGCCAGCAGCTTAGAAGGACAGGGGGCGCTTGGAGAAAAACTGTTTTTT
cdr3_aa: CASSLEGQGALGEKLFF

j_call: TRBJ2-1
v_call: TRBV29-1
clone_size: NA
d_call: NA
cdr3_nt: TGCAGCGTTGATACGGACAATGAGCAGTTCTTC
cdr3_aa: CSVDTDNEQFF

j_call: TRBJ1-5
v_call: TRBV6-5
clone_size: NA
d_call: NA
cdr3_nt: TGTGCCAGCAGTTACAGAGGACAGACCCGGGGACAGCCCCAGCATTTT
cdr3_aa: CASSYRGQTRGQPQHF

j_call: TRBJ1-6
v_call: TRBV30
clone_size: NA
d_call: TRBD1
cdr3_nt: TGTGCCTGGACGGACAGGGAGGGATCACCCCTCCACTTT
cdr3_aa: CAWTDREGSPLHF

j_call: TRBJ1-1
v_call: TRBV5-1
clone_size: once
d_call: NA
cdr3_nt: TGCGCCAGCAGCATACAGGAGAACACTGAAGCTTTCTTT
cdr3_aa: CASSIQENTEAFF

j_call: TRBJ2-3
v_call: TRBV27
clone_size: NA
d_call: TRBD2
cdr3_nt: TGTGCCAGCACTACGTCCGGGACTAGCGGGGGGTACACGCAGTATTTT
cdr3_aa: CASTTSGTSGGYTQYF

j_call: TRBJ1-5
v_call: TRBV2
clone_size: NA
d_call: NA
cdr3_nt: TGTGCCAGCAGTGAAAGCGGTTCCGCTGGACAGCCCCAGCATTTT
cdr3_aa: CASSESGSAGQPQHF

j_call: TRBJ2-5
v_call: TRBV3-1/TRBV3-2
clone_size: NA
d_call: NA
cdr3_nt: TGTGCCAGCAGCGTCACAGGGCGGCAAGAGACCCAGTACTTC
cdr3_aa: CASSVTGRQETQYF

j_call: TRBJ1-3
v_call: TRBV5-4
clone_size: NA
d_call: NA
cdr3_nt: TGTGCCAGCAGCCGCCCCGGGACAAGTGGAAACACCATATATTTT
cdr3_aa: CASSRPGTSGNTIYF

j_call: TRBJ2-7
v_call: TRBV7-9
clone_size: few
d_call: TRBD1
cdr3_nt: TGTGCCAGCAGCTTATCAGGGGGTCGCGTAAACGAGCAGTACTTC
cdr3_aa: CASSLSGGRVNEQYF

j_call: TRBJ1-2
v_call: TRBV3-1/TRBV3-2
clone_size: few
d_call: NA
cdr3_nt: TGTGCCAGCAGCCAAGATCCAGGTGGCTATGGCTACACCTTC
cdr3_aa: CASSQDPGGYGYTF

j_call: TRBJ2-7
v_call: TRBV11-1
clone_size: NA
d_call: TRBD1
cdr3_nt: TGTGCCAGCAGCTTAACTTGGGGACAGGGTCTGGTCGAGCAGTACTTC
cdr3_aa: CASSLTWGQGLVEQYF

j_call: TRBJ2-5
v_call: TRBV7-2
clone_size: NA
d_call: NA
cdr3_nt: TGTGCCAGCAGCTTAAGAGGTCTAGCTGGGACCCAGTACTTC
cdr3_aa: CASSLRGLAGTQYF

j_call: TRBJ1-1
v_call: TRBV11-3
clone_size: NA
d_call: NA
cdr3_nt: TGTGCCAGCAGCTCCTACTCCGACAGTGAGGCTTTCTTT
cdr3_aa: CASSSYSDSEAFF

j_call: TRBJ1-6
v_call: TRBV5-1
clone_size: NA
d_call: TRBD1
cdr3_nt: TGCGCCAGCAGCTCCGGACAGGCTCTAGGTTCACCCCTCCACTTT
cdr3_aa: CASSSGQALGSPLHF

j_call: TRBJ2-1
v_call: TRBV9
clone_size: NA
d_call: NA
cdr3_nt: TGTGCCAGCAGCGTAGTCAGTGGAGGGGGGGGTTATGAGCAGTTCTTC
cdr3_aa: CASSVVSGGGGYEQFF